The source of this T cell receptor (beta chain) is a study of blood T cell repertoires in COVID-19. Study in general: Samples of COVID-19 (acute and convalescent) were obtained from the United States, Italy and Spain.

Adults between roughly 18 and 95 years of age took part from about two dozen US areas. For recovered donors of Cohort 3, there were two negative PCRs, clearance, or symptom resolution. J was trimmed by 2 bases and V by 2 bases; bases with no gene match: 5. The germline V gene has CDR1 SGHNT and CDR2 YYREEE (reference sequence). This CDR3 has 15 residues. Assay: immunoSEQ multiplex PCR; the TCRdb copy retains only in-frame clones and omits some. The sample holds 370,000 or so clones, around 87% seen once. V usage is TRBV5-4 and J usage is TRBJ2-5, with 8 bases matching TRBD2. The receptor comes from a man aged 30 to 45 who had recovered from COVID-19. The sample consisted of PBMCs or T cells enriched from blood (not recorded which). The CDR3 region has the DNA TGTGCCAGCAGCTTCGGGGCTAGCGGGCAAGAGACCCAGTACTTC. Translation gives CASSFGASGQETQYF.